These T cell receptor beta chains were read from a single sample in a study of beta chain features in type 1 diabetes. TCRdb keeps only in-frame clones here, not all; method: immunoSEQ multiplex PCR. In the table there are 300,000 to 350,000 clones, around 9.3% of which are singletons. Sequenced material: central memory CD4+ T cells from blood. These TCRs come from a man aged 25 to 40 with type 1 diabetes. Each CDR3 is given with its conserved first and last residue. D genes are given only for firm matches. Clone size appears in some rows only: once, few, many, or a class for an expanded clone.

>TRBV11-2|13|TRBD1|few|TRBJ1-3
TGTGCCACTCGGGGACAGGGTGGAAACACCATATATTTT
CATRGQGGNTIYF
>TRBV28|14|NA|few|TRBJ2-4
TGTGCCAGCAGTTTATTCGGGCCGGCAAACATTCAGTACTTC
CASSLFGPANIQYF
>TRBV14|16|NA|few|TRBJ1-1
TGTGCCAGCAGCCAACAGGTCTTATCCGTGAACACTGAAGCTTTCTTT
CASSQQVLSVNTEAFF
>TRBV10-3|16|NA|few|TRBJ1-1
TGTGCCATCAGTGAGTCCCACAGGGCGTCCTCGACTGAAGCTTTCTTT
CAISESHRASSTEAFF
>TRBV27|18|TRBD1|NA|TRBJ2-6
TGTGCCAGCAGGGCTAGACAGGGGCGATTCTCTGGGGCCAACGTCCTGACTTTC
CASRARQGRFSGANVLTF
>TRBV6-5|16|NA|few|TRBJ1-5
TGTGCCAGCAGTTACTCGCCGGACGTAAGCAATCAGCCCCAGCATTTT
CASSYSPDVSNQPQHF
>TRBV12-5|15|NA|few|TRBJ1-2
TGTGCTAGTGGTTTGCCAGGACGGACCGACTATGGCTACACCTTC
CASGLPGRTDYGYTF
>TRBV7-8|15|NA|few|TRBJ1-2
TGTGCCAGCAGCTTAGCGGTGGGACCAAACTATGGCTACACCTTC
CASSLAVGPNYGYTF
>TRBV7-2|15|TRBD2|NA|TRBJ2-3
TGTGCCAGCAGCTTCGCTAGCGGGGGCACAGATACGCAGTATTTT
CASSFASGGTDTQYF
>TRBV7-9|17|NA|NA|TRBJ2-5
TGTGCCAGCAGCCGCTGGACAGGGAGGGTTCGGCAAGAGACCCAGTACTTC
CASSRWTGRVRQETQYF
>TRBV27|15|NA|many|TRBJ2-3
TGTGCCAGCAGTCCAACGGGGACAGCCTGGGGGGAGAAGTATTTT
CASSPTGTAWGEKYF
>TRBV9|14|NA|NA|TRBJ2-3
TGTGCCAGCAGCCCACAGGCCTGGGCCGATACGCAGTATTTT
CASSPQAWADTQYF
>TRBV27|14|NA|NA|TRBJ1-1
TGTGCCAGCAGTTCCCATGGGGGGAACACTGAAGCTTTCTTT
CASSSHGGNTEAFF
>TRBV9|15|NA|few|TRBJ1-6
TGTGCCAGCAGCCTTAGGGGGGGTTATGATTCACCCCTCCACTTT
CASSLRGGYDSPLHF
>TRBV28|12|NA|few|TRBJ2-5
TGTGCCAGTACCAGGGATGGGGAGACCCAGTACTTC
CASTRDGETQYF
>TRBV2|13|NA|few|TRBJ1-2
TGTGCCAGCAGTGGGGGACGGGGCGATGGCTACACCTTC
CASSGGRGDGYTF
>TRBV2|13|NA|few|TRBJ1-1
TGTGCCAGCTCCGACGGAGGGAACACTGAAGCTTTCTTT
CASSDGGNTEAFF
>TRBV6-5|14|NA|few|TRBJ2-7
TGTGCCAGCAGTTACACGCGGGGCCGGGACGAGCAGTACTTC
CASSYTRGRDEQYF
>TRBV18|12|TRBD1|NA|TRBJ1-1
TGTGCCAGCTCCCCCACGGACAGGGTAAAGTTCTTT
CASSPTDRVKFF
>TRBV4-3|16|TRBD1|few|TRBJ1-4
TGCGCCAGCAGCCAAGACATGGACAGGGCTAATGAAAAACTGTTTTTT
CASSQDMDRANEKLFF
>TRBV28|11|NA|few|TRBJ2-1
TGTGCCAGCAGTCCTCGGTATGAGCAGTTCTTC
CASSPRYEQFF
>TRBV5-4|16|NA|few|TRBJ2-5
TGTGCCAGCAGCTCGGAATCGCGCGGGGCCAAAGAGACCCAGTACTTC
CASSSESRGAKETQYF
>TRBV14|15|TRBD1|few|TRBJ2-7
TGTGCCAGCAGCCTGGGAGGGACAGGGACCTACGAGCAGTACTTC
CASSLGGTGTYEQYF
>TRBV30|14|NA|NA|TRBJ1-3
TGTGCCTCCGCGATCAGGGGAAGGGGAAACACCATATATTTT
CASAIRGRGNTIYF
>TRBV18|14|NA|few|TRBJ1-3
TGTGCCAGCTCACCCGGGGGGACTGGAAACACCATATATTTT
CASSPGGTGNTIYF
>TRBV10-3|11|NA|few|TRBJ2-5
TGTGCCATCCGTACCGGGGAGACCCAGTACTTC
CAIRTGETQYF
>TRBV29-1|15|TRBD1|NA|TRBJ1-1
TGCAGCGCGAGACCCCGACAGGGAATGAACACTGAAGCTTTCTTT
CSARPRQGMNTEAFF
>TRBV7-2|14|NA|few|TRBJ2-3
TGTGCCAGCAGCGCCCGTCTAGAGACAGATACGCAGTATTTT
CASSARLETDTQYF
>TRBV5-4|15|NA|NA|TRBJ1-2
TGTGCCACCATTCACCGGACGGAGGCTAACTATGGCTACACCTTC
CATIHRTEANYGYTF
>TRBV14|16|NA|NA|TRBJ2-5
TGTGCCAGCAGCCAAGCACGAGGGGCGAGACAAGAGACCCAGTACTTC
CASSQARGARQETQYF
>TRBV7-2|13|NA|few|TRBJ1-6
TGTGCCAGCAGCGAGGGACGTGATTCACCCCTCCACTTT
CASSEGRDSPLHF
>TRBV7-2|15|NA|many|TRBJ1-5
TGTGCCAGCAGCTTCGGACAGACCGACGGTCAGCCCCAGCATTTT
CASSFGQTDGQPQHF
>TRBV5-4|16|NA|few|TRBJ2-1
TGTGCCAGCAGCCGTGTATTAGGGGCAGGCGGGAATGAGCAGTTCTTC
CASSRVLGAGGNEQFF
>TRBV4-3|17|TRBD1|NA|TRBJ2-1
TGCGCCAGCAGCCAAGAAAGCGACAGGGAGTTACACTATGAGCAGTTCTTC
CASSQESDRELHYEQFF
>TRBV2|15|NA|few|TRBJ1-5
TGTGCCAGCAGTGGGGGACCGAAAGCGAATCAGCCCCAGCATTTT
CASSGGPKANQPQHF
>TRBV5-1|13|NA|few|TRBJ2-2
TGCGCCAGCAGGGAATCTCCGTCCGGGGAGCTGTTTTTT
CASRESPSGELFF
>TRBV9|13|NA|NA|TRBJ2-1
TGTGCCAGCAGCGTAGGGGGGGCGGCCGAGCAGTTCTTC
CASSVGGAAEQFF
>TRBV7-8|11|NA|few|TRBJ1-1
TGTGCCAGCAGCCTACACAATGAGGCTTTCTTT
CASSLHNEAFF
>TRBV5-1|15|TRBD2|many|TRBJ2-3
TGCGCCAGCAGCTTGGGACTAGCGGAGGGAGATACGCAGTATTTT
CASSLGLAEGDTQYF
>TRBV5-1|11|NA|few|TRBJ2-3
TGCGCCAGCAGCGTGCGAAATACGCAGTATTTT
CASSVRNTQYF
>TRBV4-3|14|NA|NA|TRBJ1-1
TGCGCCAGCAGCGGAGACAGGCTGAACACTGAAGCTTTCTTT
CASSGDRLNTEAFF
>TRBV6-5|13|NA|NA|TRBJ1-2
TGTGCCAGCAGGGAAGAGGGGCTGCAAGGCTACACCTTC
CASREEGLQGYTF
>TRBV28|14|NA|NA|TRBJ2-3
TGTGCCAGCAGAGCGTCCCGGGACTTGGATACGCAGTATTTT
CASRASRDLDTQYF
>TRBV19|13|NA|NA|TRBJ2-1
TGTGCCAGTAGTCGGGGGACGTACAATGAGCAGTTCTTC
CASSRGTYNEQFF
>TRBV5-6|15|TRBD1|NA|TRBJ1-4
TGTGCCAGCAGCTTTGACCAGGGGGCGCAGGAAAAACTGTTTTTT
CASSFDQGAQEKLFF
>TRBV27|13|TRBD1|NA|TRBJ2-3
TGTGCCAGCAGGGACAGGGTAACAGATACGCAGTATTTT
CASRDRVTDTQYF
>TRBV10-3|15|TRBD1|many|TRBJ2-5
TGTGCCATCAGTGAGTCGAGGGACAGTCAAGAGACCCAGTACTTC
CAISESRDSQETQYF
>TRBV15|16|NA|NA|TRBJ2-3
TGTGCCACCAGCAGAGATCAGGGTGCTAGCACAGATACGCAGTATTTT
CATSRDQGASTDTQYF
>TRBV6-1|13|TRBD1|NA|TRBJ1-1
TGTGCCAGCAACCCGGGACAGGGGGCCGAAGCTTTCTTT
CASNPGQGAEAFF
>TRBV10-1|13|NA|few|TRBJ1-1
TGCGCCAGCAGTGAGTCAACGGTTGGAAAAGCTTTCTTT
CASSESTVGKAFF
>TRBV7-9|12|NA|NA|TRBJ2-7
TGTGCCAGCAGCTCGGACCGGGTGGAGCAGTACTTC
CASSSDRVEQYF
>TRBV19|14|NA|NA|TRBJ2-3
TGTGCCAGTAGATTTAGCGGCGGCACAGATACGCAGTATTTT
CASRFSGGTDTQYF
>TRBV9|17|NA|few|TRBJ2-5
TGTGCCAGCAGCGTAATAAGTAGGGGCTCCTGGGGTGAGACCCAGTACTTC
CASSVISRGSWGETQYF
>TRBV6-5|15|NA|NA|TRBJ1-6
TGTGCCAGCAGAGAACGAGACGGGGTGTATTCACCCCTCCACTTT
CASRERDGVYSPLHF
>TRBV6-5|15|TRBD2|many|TRBJ2-7
TGTGCCAGCACTAGAGGGACTAGCGGGGGTTACGAGCAGTACTTC
CASTRGTSGGYEQYF
>TRBV4-3|15|TRBD1|NA|TRBJ1-4
TGCGCCAGCAGCCCCCTGGGACAGACTAATGAAAAACTGTTTTTT
CASSPLGQTNEKLFF
>TRBV5-1|13|NA|NA|TRBJ2-7
TGCGCCAGCAGGGCGGAACTCTCCTACGAGCAGTACTTC
CASRAELSYEQYF
>TRBV6-5|13|NA|NA|TRBJ1-2
TGTGCCAGCAGTACAGGGTTGAACTATGGCTACACCTTC
CASSTGLNYGYTF
>TRBV2|13|NA|NA|TRBJ2-2
TGTGCCAGCTCGAGGGAAGTCACCGGGGAGCTGTTTTTT
CASSREVTGELFF
>TRBV29-1|15|TRBD1|NA|TRBJ2-1
TGCAGCGTTGAAGATACTGGACAGGGGGGTGGCGGGCGGTTCTTC
CSVEDTGQGGGGRFF